These 28 T cell receptor beta chains were all obtained from the same sample, sequenced in a study of T cell repertoires in cytomegalovirus infection. A single record per CDR3 protein comes from TCRdb applying MiXCR to the reads. The sample has some 400,000 distinct CDR3 sequences, approximately 30% seen once. Sequenced sample: PBMCs. The receptor set was obtained from a human donor in good health (CMV status not recorded). Some clones in this sample may be carry-over from other donors' samples.

Ten or more counts support this clonotype. The rearrangement links TRBV12-3 or TRBV12-4 to TRBJ1-1; unclear D gene. The CDR3 loop spans 14 amino acids. Trimming cost V 4 bases and J 0 bases, with 9 bases left between them. The CDR3 here is CASSWRAMNTEAFF. The CDR3 DNA reads TGTGCCAGCAGTTGGAGGGCTATGAACACTGAAGCTTTCTTT.

In the case of this clonotype: A much larger clone sits a single nucleotide away, making a read error possible. The gene calls are TRBV7-8 and TRBJ2-5; possible D gene TRBD1, 6 bases. CDR1 and CDR2 from the germline V gene are SGHVS and FQNEAQ. The CDR3 has 14 amino acids. The CDR3 DNA reads as TGTTCCAGCAGCTTATCAGGGGTGGGGGCGACCCAGTACTTC. It translates to CSSSLSGVGATQYF.

This sequence joins TRBV19 and TRBJ1-1; no clear D. The ends were cut back, 3 bases at V and 3 bases at J, with 17 bases in the middle. CDR1 is LNHDA, CDR2 SQIVND, per germline (reference sequence). This CDR3 has 16 residues. The CDR3 bases are TGTGCCAGTAGTATCGGAATCTCACCCGGGGACACTGAAGCTTTCTTT. Encoded protein: CASSIGISPGDTEAFF.

The table lists this clonotype with many counts. The J gene is TRBJ1-5, the V gene TRBV7-2; D remains unclear. V lost 4 bases and J 3 bases, leaving 7 bases between the germline ends. CDR1 and CDR2 (germline): SGHTA, FQGNSA. This CDR3 spans 13 amino acids. CDR3: CASSSSINQPQHF. The DNA for the CDR3 is TGTGCCAGCAGCTCGAGTATCAATCAGCCCCAGCATTTT. Full variable domain (outside the CDR3, taken from reference TRBV7-2 and TRBJ1-5): GAGVSQSPSNKVTEKGKDVELRCDPISGHTALYWYRQSLGQGLEFLIYFQGNSAPDKSGLPSDRFSAERTGGSVSTLTIQRTQQEDSAVYLCASSSSINQPQHFGDGTRLSIL.

On this clonotype itself: A much larger clone sits a single nucleotide away, making a read error possible. The rearrangement uses TRBV7-6 and TRBJ1-5, with a weak D call TRBD1 (6 bases). The CDR3 is 15 amino acids. Germline assignment: CDR1 SGHVS and CDR2 FNYEAQ. The CDR3: CASSLYRDPNQPQLF. The CDR3 DNA reads TGTGCCAGCAGCTTATACAGGGACCCCAATCAGCCCCAGCTTTTT.

This clonotype was counted many times. The chain has TRBV6-1 and TRBJ2-5; the D gene is possibly TRBD2 (5 bases). The CDR3 is made up of 14 amino acids. Deletions cut 1 base from V and 0 bases from J, with 6 bases between. The germline gives CDR1 MNHNS, CDR2 SASEGT. This CDR3 reads CASSEGLNQETQYF. CDR3 DNA sequence: TGTGCCAGCAGTGAAGGACTAAACCAAGAGACCCAGTACTTC.

J is TRBJ1-5 and V is TRBV7-9, with D uncertain. Looked up from germline, CDR1 is SEHNR and CDR2 is FQNEAQ (reference sequence). Trimming removed 3 bases from V and 11 bases from J, with 11 bases in between. The CDR3 loop spans 12 amino acids. CDR3 nucleotide sequence: TGTGCCAGCAGCTTGGAGAATAAGACCCAGCATTTT. This sequence encodes CASSLENKTQHF.

The chain joins TRBV11-2 to TRBJ2-1, with D tentatively TRBD1 or TRBD2 (5 bases each). Trimming removed 3 bases at V and 5 bases at J, with 14 bases between. This CDR3 comprises 15 residues. The germline gives CDR1 SGHAT, CDR2 FQNNGV. CDR3 protein: CASSLGSRGDNEQFF. DNA of the CDR3: TGTGCCAGCAGCTTGGGCAGCCGAGGGGACAATGAGCAGTTCTTC.

The chain couples TRBV29-1 to TRBJ1-1, with D perhaps TRBD1 (5 bases). The V gene's germline CDR1 is SQVTM and CDR2 ANQGSEA. Deletions cut 5 bases from V and 1 base from J, with 8 bases between. There are 12 residues in the CDR3. Here the CDR3 reads CSVRDPNTEAFF. CDR3 nucleotide sequence: TGCAGCGTTCGGGACCCGAACACTGAAGCTTTCTTT.

As for this clonotype: This likely comes from a read error, as the CDR3 has no conserved phenylalanine or tryptophan at its end. The chain carries TRBV10-1 and TRBJ1-1, with 7 positions matching TRBD1. This CDR3 is built from 14 residues. Germline values: CDR1 WNHNN, CDR2 SYGVQD (reference sequence). After removal of 5 bases from V and 0 bases from J, the junction contained 3 bases not matched to a gene. The CDR3 DNA sequence: TGCGCCAGCAGTAGGACAGGTATGAACACTGAAGCTTTCCTT. Its translation is CASSRTGMNTEAFL.

This chain connects TRBV6-5 to TRBJ1-1; perhaps TRBD1 as D (6 bases). Germline-derived CDR1 and CDR2 are MNHEY and SVGAGI. The CDR3 contains 17 residues. V was trimmed by 5 bases and J by 3 bases, leaving 22 bases between them. As DNA, the CDR3 is TGTGCCAGCAGTGCGCGCGGGGGGGCGACGGGTCACACTGAAGCTTTCTTT. Amino acids: CASSARGGATGHTEAFF.

This clonotype appeared a few times. The chain is built from TRBV4-1 and TRBJ2-1, with D possibly matching TRBD1 (6 bases). CDR3 size: 17 residues. CDR1 and CDR2 from the germline V gene are MGHRA and YSYEKL. V was trimmed by 4 bases and J by 5 bases, leaving 21 bases between them. The CDR3 here is CASSPLLNRVWDNEQFF. DNA of the CDR3: TGCGCCAGCAGCCCCCTACTAAACAGGGTTTGGGACAATGAGCAGTTCTTC.

This clonotype was seen more than once but under ten times. The chain joins TRBV10-2 to TRBJ2-5, with a possible D match to TRBD2 (5 bases). Germline V CDR1 and CDR2: WSHSY, SAAADI. The CDR3 is 14 amino acids. V was trimmed by 3 bases and J by 4 bases, leaving 12 bases between them. CDR3 amino acids: CASSEIGNGETQYF. Written as DNA, the CDR3 is TGCGCCAGCAGTGAAATCGGGAACGGAGAGACCCAGTACTTC.

Only a few counts were recorded for this clonotype. The chain joins TRBV25-1 to TRBJ2-7, with D perhaps TRBD1 or TRBD2 (7 bases each). The germline V gene has CDR1 MGHDK and CDR2 SYGVNS. CDR3 length: 13 residues. V was trimmed by 5 bases and J by 7 bases, leaving 15 bases between them. The CDR3 DNA is TGTGCCAGCAGTCCCAGGGGGGGTCTGGAGCAGTACTTC. As protein: CASSPRGGLEQYF.

The chain couples TRBV20-1 to TRBJ2-5, with TRBD2 matching 8 bases. Losses at the gene ends were 3 bases for V and 4 bases for J; bases not matched to a gene: 7. Germline CDR1 is DFQATT and CDR2 is SNEGSKA (reference sequence). The CDR3 sequence is 14 residues long. CDR3 sequence: CSASISGVRETQYF. CDR3 DNA sequence: TGCAGTGCTAGCATTAGCGGGGTTCGAGAGACCCAGTACTTC.

This clonotype was found many times. The chain couples TRBV6-2 or TRBV6-3 to TRBJ1-5, with 9 bases matching TRBD1. Germline CDR1 is MNHEY and CDR2 is SVGEGT. The CDR3 is 14 amino acids. Losses at the gene ends were 6 bases for V and 5 bases for J; bases not matched to a gene: 5. CDR3 residues: CASSLTGGHQPQHF. The CDR3 nucleotides read TGTGCCAGCAGCTTGACAGGGGGGCATCAGCCCCAGCATTTT.

This rearrangement joins TRBV2 to TRBJ2-3; D is undetermined. Trimming took off 1 base at V and 4 bases at J, with 12 bases between the two ends. The CDR3 is 15 residues long. Germline V CDR1 and CDR2: SNHLY, FYNNEI. CDR3 in amino acids: CASSEGAVASDTQYF. The CDR3 DNA follows: TGTGCCAGCAGTGAAGGGGCGGTAGCCTCAGATACGCAGTATTTT. Together with reference TRBV2 and TRBJ2-3, the CDR3 gives the full variable domain: EPEVTQTPSHQVTQMGQEVILRCVPISNHLYFYWYRQILGQKVEFLVSFYNNEISEKSEIFDDQFSVERPDGSNFTLKIRSTKLEDSAMYFCASSEGAVASDTQYFGPGTRLTVL.

The V call is TRBV29-1, the J call TRBJ2-7; 7 bases agree with TRBD2. J lost 4 bases, V lost 7 bases, and 10 bases had no gene match. In germline, CDR1 is SQVTM, CDR2 ANQGSEA. The CDR3 totals 13 residues. CDR3 DNA: TGCAGCGGTGGTGGAGGGACTACTTACGAGCAGTACTTC. Its translation: CSGGGGTTYEQYF.

This chain joins TRBV5-1 and TRBJ2-7; no firm D call. The CDR3 consists of 13 residues. Trimming cost V 0 bases and J 5 bases, with 9 bases left between them. Germline lookup yields CDR1 SGHRS and CDR2 YFSETQ. This chain's CDR3 is CASSLASPHEQYF. In nucleotides, the CDR3 is TGCGCCAGCAGCTTGGCCTCGCCCCACGAGCAGTACTTC.

This clonotype was seen at least ten times. This chain links TRBV12-3 or TRBV12-4 with TRBJ2-7, with D hard to call. Trimming removed 2 bases at V and 2 bases at J, with 10 bases between. The CDR3 is made up of 14 amino acids. The CDR3 DNA reads TGTGCCAGCAGTTTACTCAGATCGCCCTACGAGCAGTACTTC. Encoded protein: CASSLLRSPYEQYF.

This chain connects TRBV7-3 to TRBJ2-3, with D uncertain. The CDR3 runs 15 residues. The V gene lost 4 bases and the J gene lost 4 bases, with 15 bases spanning the gap. Germline CDR1 reads SGHTA; CDR2 reads FQGTGA. CDR3 DNA sequence: TGTGCCAGCAGCTCTGGTCCGGGTTTCGCAGATACGCAGTATTTT. Amino acids: CASSSGPGFADTQYF.

The table lists this clonotype with a few counts. J is TRBJ2-7 and V is TRBV27; TRBD2 matches at 7 bases. Germline V gives CDR1 MNHEY, CDR2 SMNVEV (reference sequence). The CDR3 covers 15 residues. Unmatched junction bases numbered 11, after V lost 9 bases and J lost 0 bases. As DNA, the CDR3 is TGTGCCAGTAGCAAAGCGGGGAGTCTCTCCTACGAGCAGTACTTC. This translates into CASSKAGSLSYEQYF.

The chain joins TRBV14 to TRBJ2-1, with TRBD1 identical over 9 bases. There are 16 residues in the CDR3. V gave up 4 bases and J gave up 8 bases; unmatched junction bases: 12. From germline, CDR1 is SGHDN and CDR2 FVKESK. This chain's CDR3 is CASSLTRTGAGDEQFF. CDR3 sequence (DNA): TGTGCCAGCAGCCTCACTCGGACAGGGGCTGGGGATGAGCAGTTCTTC.

This clonotype was counted at least ten times. The V call is TRBV7-2, the J call TRBJ1-6; maybe TRBD1 (6 bases). Germline-derived CDR1 and CDR2 are SGHTA and FQGNSA. The CDR3 runs to 19 residues. The V end was cut by 1 base, the J end by 0 bases, with 16 bases between. The CDR3 sequence is CASSLEVNRVHSYNSPLHF. The CDR3 nucleotides read TGTGCCAGCAGCTTAGAGGTCAACAGGGTCCACTCCTATAATTCACCCCTCCACTTT.

This clonotype was observed at least ten times. This chain links TRBV7-2 with TRBJ1-6; possibly TRBD1 for D (5 bases). The CDR3 covers 16 residues. The germline V gene has CDR1 SGHTA and CDR2 FQGNSA. V dropped 4 bases and J dropped 7 bases, with 17 bases sitting between them. CDR3 nucleotide sequence: TGTGCCAGCAGCTCCAGGGTTGTGCTACCGAATTCACCCCTCCACTTT. Translated, it gives CASSSRVVLPNSPLHF. Using reference TRBV7-2 and TRBJ1-6 for the parts outside the CDR3, the full variable domain is GAGVSQSPSNKVTEKGKDVELRCDPISGHTALYWYRQSLGQGLEFLIYFQGNSAPDKSGLPSDRFSAERTGGSVSTLTIQRTQQEDSAVYLCASSSRVVLPNSPLHFGNGTRLTVT.

This chain connects TRBV12-3 or TRBV12-4 to TRBJ2-3, with TRBD1 matching over 8 bases. The CDR3 consists of 15 residues. Losses at the gene ends were 6 bases for V and 0 bases for J; bases not matched to a gene: 5. The CDR3 spells CASRTQGASTDTQYF. The CDR3 coding sequence is TGTGCCAGCAGGACTCAGGGGGCGAGCACAGATACGCAGTATTTT.

The chain recombines TRBV4-1 with TRBJ2-4, with TRBD1 as a possible D gene (5 bases). Germline V lookup: CDR1 MGHRA, CDR2 YSYEKL. The CDR3 is 15 residues long. With 0 bases removed from V and 8 bases from J, the gap between germline ends came to 14 bases. CDR3 DNA sequence: TGCGCCAGCAGCCAAGAAACTCGGGTCAGGGACATTCAGTACTTC. Encoded protein: CASSQETRVRDIQYF.

The J gene is TRBJ1-2, the V gene TRBV2, with D perhaps TRBD1 (6 bases). The CDR3 extends over 17 amino acids. From germline, CDR1 is SNHLY and CDR2 FYNNEI. V lost 4 bases to trimming and J lost 4 bases, with 22 bases between them. Written as DNA, the CDR3 is TGTGCCAGCAGTGTCTCGCGGGAAGGGGGGTCCTCCTATGGCTACACCTTC. Its translation is CASSVSREGGSSYGYTF.